These T cell receptor beta chains were read from a single sample in a study of response to subunit inactivated influenza vaccine. TCRdb reprocessed the RT-PCR reads with MiXCR, giving one entry per CDR3 protein. The sample consists of about 780,000 distinct CDR3 sequences, roughly 18% of them appearing once. Material: PBMCs from blood, obtained 5 days after vaccination. These receptors were taken from a middle-aged man who received an inactivated influenza vaccine. The CDR3 runs from the conserved cysteine through the conserved F or W. The order of the fields is D gene, V gene, J gene, CDR3 length, CDR3 protein. D genes are given only for firm matches.

D gene: TRBD1; V gene: TRBV6-1; J gene: TRBJ2-7; CDR3 length: 14; CDR3 protein: CASSRGTGSHEQYF
D gene: TRBD2; V gene: TRBV30; J gene: TRBJ2-1; CDR3 length: 14; CDR3 protein: CAWSAGLNYNEQFF
D gene: -; V gene: TRBV6-2/TRBV6-3; J gene: TRBJ2-3; CDR3 length: 15; CDR3 protein: CASSYFGVGTDTQYF
D gene: -; V gene: TRBV18; J gene: TRBJ2-1; CDR3 length: 15; CDR3 protein: CASSRSTGDYNEQFF
D gene: -; V gene: TRBV15; J gene: TRBJ1-1; CDR3 length: 13; CDR3 protein: CATSYWTDTEAFF
D gene: TRBD1; V gene: TRBV7-9; J gene: TRBJ2-7; CDR3 length: 14; CDR3 protein: CASSYMGQTYEQYF
D gene: -; V gene: TRBV20-1; J gene: TRBJ1-5; CDR3 length: 14; CDR3 protein: CSARGVGGSQPQHF
D gene: TRBD1; V gene: TRBV15; J gene: TRBJ2-3; CDR3 length: 16; CDR3 protein: CATSRGDRGLTDTQYF
D gene: -; V gene: TRBV5-1; J gene: TRBJ2-4; CDR3 length: 16; CDR3 protein: CASSLRGMMGQNIQYF
D gene: -; V gene: TRBV5-8; J gene: TRBJ1-3; CDR3 length: 11; CDR3 protein: CASSRRGAIYF
D gene: TRBD1; V gene: TRBV10-1; J gene: TRBJ1-5; CDR3 length: 15; CDR3 protein: CASSADRRGNQPQHF
D gene: -; V gene: TRBV7-2; J gene: TRBJ1-4; CDR3 length: 14; CDR3 protein: CASSLGAPQKKLFF
D gene: -; V gene: TRBV7-2; J gene: TRBJ2-1; CDR3 length: 16; CDR3 protein: CASSLAGTTNYNEQFF
D gene: TRBD1; V gene: TRBV7-2; J gene: TRBJ1-5; CDR3 length: 15; CDR3 protein: CASSLVWTGETPQHF
D gene: -; V gene: TRBV12-3/TRBV12-4; J gene: TRBJ2-7; CDR3 length: 15; CDR3 protein: CASSFGGQGIDEQYF
D gene: TRBD1; V gene: TRBV29-1; J gene: TRBJ2-7; CDR3 length: 14; CDR3 protein: CSVEGATGAYEQYF
D gene: -; V gene: TRBV9; J gene: TRBJ1-2; CDR3 length: 14; CDR3 protein: CASSAQAGREGYTF
D gene: -; V gene: TRBV20-1; J gene: TRBJ2-7; CDR3 length: 10; CDR3 protein: CSARDYEQYF
D gene: -; V gene: TRBV25-1; J gene: TRBJ2-1; CDR3 length: 13; CDR3 protein: CASSESGTEKQFF
D gene: TRBD1; V gene: TRBV20-1; J gene: TRBJ2-7; CDR3 length: 15; CDR3 protein: CSAPRDRGFYYEQYF
D gene: TRBD1; V gene: TRBV12-3/TRBV12-4; J gene: TRBJ2-1; CDR3 length: 15; CDR3 protein: CASSRETGGGNEQFF
D gene: -; V gene: TRBV5-1; J gene: TRBJ1-4; CDR3 length: 14; CDR3 protein: CASSREATNEKLFF
D gene: -; V gene: TRBV10-3; J gene: TRBJ2-1; CDR3 length: 17; CDR3 protein: CAISESNTRRTSNEQFF
D gene: TRBD2; V gene: TRBV7-2; J gene: TRBJ2-5; CDR3 length: 16; CDR3 protein: CASSWSLAGSGETQYF
D gene: TRBD1; V gene: TRBV7-8; J gene: TRBJ2-6; CDR3 length: 18; CDR3 protein: CASSLAGTGPSGANVLTF
D gene: -; V gene: TRBV4-3; J gene: TRBJ2-5; CDR3 length: 13; CDR3 protein: CASSQGPQETQYF
D gene: TRBD1; V gene: TRBV27; J gene: TRBJ2-7; CDR3 length: 11; CDR3 protein: CASSLRQGRNF
D gene: -; V gene: TRBV15; J gene: TRBJ2-3; CDR3 length: 16; CDR3 protein: CATSRLRGDRADTQYF